This paragraph reports one TCR beta chain. Its specificity is not known. The data originate from a study of T cell responses to AZD1222 COVID-19 vaccine. Study-level findings and limits: Donors skewed white British and female; clonal diversity was possibly underestimated.

The germline V gene encodes CDR1 MNHEY and CDR2 SMNVEV (reference sequence). Trimming removed 4 bases at V and 5 bases at J, with 20 bases between. This CDR3 spans 16 amino acids. TCRdb keeps only in-frame clones here, not all; method: immunoSEQ multiplex PCR. The sample contains 150,000 to 200,000 clones, 90% of which appear only once. The V and J genes are TRBV27 and TRBJ1-2, with a tentative D call TRBD1 (5 bases). Here the sequenced sample was peripheral blood, taken on day 0 of AZD1222 vaccination. The TCR comes from an adult in good health. The CDR3 region is CASSSPPPDTLYGYTF. CDR3 in DNA: TGTGCCAGCAGTTCCCCTCCCCCGGACACCTTATATGGCTACACCTTC.